This TCR beta chain emerged from a study of blood T cell repertoires in COVID-19. The overall study: Whether acute or convalescent, the COVID-19 samples came from the United States, Italy and Spain. Sample material is recorded as cDNA or gDNA derived from T cells, B-cell-depleted T cells, or PBMCs.

Germline assignment: CDR1 SGHNT and CDR2 YYREEE (reference sequence). This CDR3 has 14 residues. Trimming cost V 0 bases and J 2 bases, with 7 bases left between them. The authors' processing: Reference gene primer amplification gave estimated nucleated cell counts. Measured with immunoSEQ multiplex PCR; TCRdb has only the in-frame clones, and not every one. V and J calls and clone size come straight from that table; D and trimming were deduced from the DNA. Among tens of thousands of clones listed, roughly 80% were seen once. The V call is TRBV5-4, the J call TRBJ2-3; D uncertain. This clonotype was obtained from a man older than 75 with active or convalescent COVID-19. Sample: peripheral blood. CDR3 residues: CASSLVHATDTQYF. CDR3 nucleotide sequence: TGTGCCAGCAGCTTGGTACATGCCACAGATACGCAGTATTTT.